This T cell receptor (beta chain) was obtained from a study of vaccination and CD4 T cells after COVID-19. Whole-study context: Convalescent patients gave post-COVID blood a median about 95 days post-diagnosis, range 35 to 161. Post-vaccine sample collection happened at a median of about 72 days after dose two, ranging 14 to 241.

On this clonotype itself: No antigen is known for it.

Study-wide results and limits: SARS-CoV-2-reactive clonotype medians increased from around 20 to 38, not significantly.

Sequencing of DNA taken from cultured CD4+ T cells relied on the Oncomine TCR Beta short-read assay. Via MiXCR, TCRdb re-called the PCR reads, giving one row per CDR3 protein. The sample consists of 15,000 to 20,000 distinct CDR3 sequences, 60% to 80% of them appearing once. Regarding treatment: approximately nine-day PBMC culture with coronavirus spike peptide pools or control peptides (ViraFEST assay). CDR3 length equals 13 residues. In germline, CDR1 is MNHNS, CDR2 SASEGT. V shed 9 bases and J 2 bases; nucleotides not matched to a gene: 4. Source material: CD4+ T cells from blood, cultured in vitro. This sequence joins TRBV6-1 and TRBJ2-5, with 9 bases aligning to TRBD2. The sequence was obtained from a human donor who had recovered from COVID-19. Written as DNA, the CDR3 is TGTGCCAGTCAGCGGGGGGAACAAGAGACCCAGTACTTC. Translated, it gives CASQRGEQETQYF.